This entry lists 30 T cell receptor beta chains sequenced from one sample in a study of T cell changes during pregnancy in multiple sclerosis. Assay: immunoSEQ multiplex PCR; the TCRdb copy retains only in-frame clones and omits some. The sample records 70,000 or so clones, approximately 91% being singletons. Sequencing was performed on peripheral blood, taken in the third trimester of pregnancy. These receptors were collected from a female donor with multiple sclerosis, enrolled in a pregnancy study.

This sequence joins TRBV2 and TRBJ2-7, with 7 positions matching TRBD1. The CDR3 runs to 13 residues. The V segment lost 6 bases and the J segment 3 bases; nucleotides outside the gene matches: 5. Germline CDR1 SNHLY, CDR2 FYNNEI. The CDR3 DNA reads TGTGCCAGCAGACAGGGGCTGGGCTACGAGCAGTACTTC. Translated: CASRQGLGYEQYF. Filled out from reference TRBV2 and TRBJ2-7, the complete variable domain reads EPEVTQTPSHQVTQMGQEVILRCVPISNHLYFYWYRQILGQKVEFLVSFYNNEISEKSEIFDDQFSVERPDGSNFTLKIRSTKLEDSAMYFCASRQGLGYEQYFGPGTRLTVT.

The chain uses TRBV27 and TRBJ1-4, with 9 bases fitting TRBD1. The length of the CDR3 is 15 residues. Germline CDR1 MNHEY, CDR2 SMNVEV (reference sequence). V lost 2 bases, J lost 8 bases, and 6 bases stayed unmatched. Here the CDR3 reads CASSLHGTGREKLFF. CDR3 nucleotides: TGTGCCAGCAGTTTACACGGGACAGGGAGGGAAAAACTGTTTTTT.

The rearrangement links TRBV12-5 to TRBJ2-3; a possible D gene is TRBD2 (5 bases). The length of the CDR3 is 15 residues. From germline, CDR1 is LGHNT and CDR2 FRNRAP. Trimming took off 2 bases at V and 3 bases at J, with 12 bases between the two ends. This CDR3 is CASGLPRGGTDTQYF. The DNA of the CDR3 is TGTGCTAGTGGTTTGCCCCGTGGCGGGACAGATACGCAGTATTTT.

The chain uses TRBV30 and TRBJ2-5; 7 bases are shared with TRBD1. Germline CDR1 GTSNPN, CDR2 SVGIG (reference sequence). CDR3 length: 13 amino acids. J was trimmed by 3 bases and V by 3 bases; bases with no gene match: 4. CDR3 residues: CAWRVDREETQYF. CDR3 DNA: TGTGCCTGGAGAGTCGACAGGGAAGAGACCCAGTACTTC. Using reference TRBV30 and TRBJ2-5 for the parts outside the CDR3, the full variable domain is SQTIHQWPATLVQPVGSPLSLECTVEGTSNPNLYWYRQAAGRGLQLLFYSVGIGQISSEVPQNLSASRPQDRQFILSSKKLLLSDSGFYLCAWRVDREETQYFGPGTRLLVL.

The CDR3 protein is CASSEPERGQGCRGAFF. The DNA for the CDR3 is TGCGCCAGCAGTGAGCCCGAAAGAGGACAGGGTTGTAGGGGGGCTTTCTTT. The V call is TRBV10-1, the J call TRBJ1-1, with 8 bases lining up with TRBD1. With V trimmed by 2 bases and J by 11 bases, 19 bases remained unmatched. Per the germline V gene, CDR1 is WNHNN and CDR2 is SYGVQD (reference sequence). The CDR3 sequence is 17 residues long.

V and J are TRBV4-3 and TRBJ2-5, with 10 bases fitting TRBD2. The V gene end was trimmed by 0 bases and the J gene end by 5 bases; junction bases not matched to a gene: 6. Germline-derived CDR1 and CDR2 are LGHNA and YSLEER. This CDR3 is 16 amino acids long. CDR3 loop: CASSQDPSGGAETQYF. In DNA form, the CDR3 reads TGCGCCAGCAGCCAAGATCCCAGCGGGGGGGCCGAGACCCAGTACTTC.

The chain couples TRBV5-5 to TRBJ1-2; the D gene is possibly TRBD1 (5 bases). V was cut by 4 bases and J by 7 bases, with 20 bases left in between. The germline V gene encodes CDR1 SGHKS and CDR2 YYEKEE (reference sequence). The CDR3 contains 15 residues. The chain's CDR3 is CASSPETVLGGGYTF. The CDR3 bases are TGTGCCAGCAGCCCCGAGACAGTGTTGGGAGGTGGCTACACCTTC.

The V call is TRBV15, the J call TRBJ2-3; the D gene is possibly TRBD2 (6 bases). CDR1 and CDR2 (germline): LNHNV, YYDKDF (reference sequence). The CDR3 is 14 residues long. Trimming removed 8 bases at V and 2 bases at J, with 14 bases between. CDR3 in amino acids: CATDLGGYTDTQYF. DNA of the CDR3: TGTGCCACCGATCTGGGGGGATACACAGATACGCAGTATTTT.

The V and J genes are TRBV18 and TRBJ1-4; D is unresolved. Germline V gene sequence: CDR1 KGHSH, CDR2 LQKENI. The CDR3 spans 14 residues. V was pared by 1 base and J by 5 bases, with 8 bases between. DNA for the CDR3: TGTGCCAGCTCACCACGCCCGGGGAATGAAAAACTGTTTTTT. Its translation: CASSPRPGNEKLFF.

The chain recombines TRBV5-1 with TRBJ1-4; a possible D gene is TRBD1 (5 bases). The CDR3 length is 13 residues. Germline CDR1 reads SGHRS; CDR2 reads YFSETQ. V was cut by 0 bases and J by 5 bases, with 5 bases left in between. The CDR3 loop reads CASSLGTNEKLFF. The DNA for the CDR3 is TGCGCCAGCAGCTTGGGGACAAATGAAAAACTGTTTTTT. The full variable domain, rest sourced from reference TRBV5-1 and TRBJ1-4, is KAGVTQTPRYLIKTRGQQVTLSCSPISGHRSVSWYQQTPGQGLQFLFEYFSETQRNKGNFPGRFSGRQFSNSRSEMNVSTLELGDSALYLCASSLGTNEKLFFGSGTQLSVL.

The chain carries TRBV5-1 and TRBJ2-5; 8 bases fit TRBD1. This CDR3 has 15 residues. V trimming: 5 bases; J trimming: 2 bases; junction bases outside the gene matches: 8. Germline loops: CDR1 SGHRS, CDR2 YFSETQ. CDR3 bases: TGCGCCAGCAGGGCAGGGGGCGCCGGGCAAGAGACCCAGTACTTC. This translates into CASRAGGAGQETQYF.

The chain uses TRBV30 and TRBJ1-5; weak D call: TRBD1 (6 bases). Germline V gives CDR1 GTSNPN, CDR2 SVGIG (reference sequence). The CDR3 extends over 14 amino acids. The V end lost 0 bases, the J end lost 6 bases, and 12 bases lay between the germline ends. CDR3 protein: CAWSVRGASQPQHF. Written as DNA, the CDR3 is TGTGCCTGGAGTGTACGGGGGGCCAGTCAGCCCCAGCATTTT.

This clone was detected once. J is TRBJ1-1 and V is TRBV19, with TRBD1 matching 11 bases. Germline trimming cut 6 bases from V and 5 bases from J; bases unmatched to any gene: 8. This CDR3 contains 15 residues. Germline lookup yields CDR1 LNHDA and CDR2 SQIVND (reference sequence). The CDR3 is CASSRTGGMGTEAFF. Written as DNA, the CDR3 is TGTGCCAGTAGCCGGACAGGGGGCATGGGTACTGAAGCTTTCTTT.

This chain uses TRBV7-6 with TRBJ2-1; D remains ambiguous. This CDR3 is 13 amino acids long. Trimming left V 4 bases short and J 0 bases short, with 4 bases between. The V gene's germline CDR1 is SGHVS and CDR2 FNYEAQ. The CDR3 region has the DNA TGTGCCAGCAGCTCTAGCTCCTACAATGAGCAGTTCTTC. Its translation: CASSSSSYNEQFF.

This chain connects TRBV7-6 to TRBJ2-5, with 7 bases aligning to TRBD2. Per germline, CDR1 SGHVS and CDR2 FNYEAQ. V gave up 5 bases and J gave up 5 bases; unmatched junction bases: 14. This CDR3 region has 16 residues. DNA for the CDR3: TGTGCCAGCAGCCACCGGCCAGGGAGGGGATCGGAGACCCAGTACTTC. Residues: CASSHRPGRGSETQYF.

The CDR3 spells CASSLSGGPRETQYF. CDR3 bases: TGTGCCAGCAGTTTATCCGGGGGGCCTAGGGAGACCCAGTACTTC. The gene calls are TRBV28 and TRBJ2-5; weak D call: TRBD2 (7 bases). Trimming took off 1 base at V and 5 bases at J, with 14 bases between the two ends. Germline V gene lookup returns CDR1 MDHEN and CDR2 SYDVKM. The CDR3 spans 15 residues.

The J gene is TRBJ1-2, the V gene TRBV27; 10 bases are a match to TRBD1. The CDR3 extends over 14 amino acids. Trimming cost V 3 bases and J 4 bases; bases outside gene matches: 2. The germline gives CDR1 MNHEY, CDR2 SMNVEV (reference sequence). The CDR3 loop reads CASSLTGGLYGYTF. CDR3 sequence (DNA): TGTGCCAGCAGTTTGACAGGGGGCCTCTATGGCTACACCTTC.

This chain connects TRBV7-3 to TRBJ1-2; D is unclear. Germline CDR1 and CDR2: SGHTA and FQGTGA. The CDR3 sequence is 15 residues long. The V and J ends lost 1 base and 8 bases respectively, with 17 bases between them. CDR3 nucleotides: TGTGCCAGCAGCTTAAGCCGGGGTAGTTCTGGGGGCTACACCTTC. This gives the protein CASSLSRGSSGGYTF.

The chain has TRBV5-5 and TRBJ2-7, with 7 bases fitting TRBD2. With V trimmed by 0 bases and J by 4 bases, 4 bases remained unmatched. CDR3 length equals 14 residues. The germline CDR1 and CDR2 sequences are SGHKS and YYEKEE (reference sequence). The CDR3 loop reads CASSLDPGGYEQYF. DNA of the CDR3: TGTGCCAGCAGCTTGGATCCGGGGGGATACGAGCAGTACTTC.

The chain couples TRBV5-1 to TRBJ1-5; a weak D match, TRBD1 (6 bases). The V gene lost 0 bases and the J gene lost 0 bases, with 10 bases spanning the gap. The CDR3 is made up of 16 amino acids. Looked up from germline, CDR1 is SGHRS and CDR2 is YFSETQ. CDR3 nucleotides: TGCGCCAGCAGCTTGGGAGGGGGGGGTAGCAATCAGCCCCAGCATTTT. Translation: CASSLGGGGSNQPQHF.

The chain employs TRBV19 and TRBJ1-2, with TRBD1 as a possible D gene (6 bases). V was clipped by 6 bases and J by 6 bases, with 8 bases between them. CDR1 and CDR2 from the germline V gene are LNHDA and SQIVND (reference sequence). CDR3 length: 11 residues. The CDR3 coding sequence is TGTGCCAGTAGCCGGACAGATGGCTACACCTTC. Encoded protein: CASSRTDGYTF.

The chain is built from TRBV18 and TRBJ1-5; perhaps TRBD1 as D (6 bases). The germline CDR1 and CDR2 sequences are KGHSH and LQKENI. Between the trimmed V and J ends, which lost 3 bases and 6 bases, there was a span of 12 bases. The CDR3 length is 14 residues. CDR3 DNA sequence: TGTGCCAGCTCACCTCCAGGGGAGGGTCAGCCCCAGCATTTT. Translation: CASSPPGEGQPQHF. Drawing the rest from reference TRBV18 and TRBJ1-5, the complete variable domain is NAGVMQNPRHLVRRRGQEARLRCSPMKGHSHVYWYRQLPEEGLKFMVYLQKENIIDESGMPKERFSAEFPKEGPSILRIQQVVRGDSAAYFCASSPPGEGQPQHFGDGTRLSIL.

The chain links TRBV27 to TRBJ1-2; D remains ambiguous. Between the trimmed V and J ends, which lost 8 bases and 4 bases, there was a span of 17 bases. Germline V lookup: CDR1 MNHEY, CDR2 SMNVEV (reference sequence). The length of the CDR3 is 14 residues. CDR3 amino acids: CASGLQRGSYGYTF. The CDR3 DNA sequence: TGTGCCAGCGGGCTACAGCGGGGAAGCTATGGCTACACCTTC.

The chain couples TRBV9 to TRBJ2-1; weak D call: TRBD1 (6 bases). The CDR3 covers 15 residues. Trimming shortened V by 0 bases and J by 7 bases, and 14 bases separated the two germline ends. The germline V gene has CDR1 SGDLS and CDR2 YYNGEE. The CDR3 loop is CASSVDPGADNEQFF. The DNA of the CDR3 is TGTGCCAGCAGCGTAGATCCAGGGGCCGATAATGAGCAGTTCTTC.

The gene calls are TRBV28 and TRBJ2-3, with D possibly being TRBD2 (5 bases). The CDR3 spans 17 residues. Deletions cut 5 bases from V and 2 bases from J, with 20 bases between. CDR1 and CDR2 from the germline V gene are MDHEN and SYDVKM. The chain's CDR3 is CASSLGLPVLLTDTQYF. CDR3 in DNA: TGTGCCAGCAGTCTCGGACTCCCCGTTCTCCTCACAGATACGCAGTATTTT. The entire variable domain, with the rest obtained from reference TRBV28 and TRBJ2-3, is as follows: DVKVTQSSRYLVKRTGEKVFLECVQDMDHENMFWYRQDPGLGLRLIYFSYDVKMKEKGDIPEGYSVSREKKERFSLILESASTNQTSMYLCASSLGLPVLLTDTQYFGPGTRLTVL.

V gene TRBV7-8 combines with J gene TRBJ1-2, with 7 bases lining up with TRBD1. The CDR3 consists of 14 residues. With V trimmed by 1 base and J by 4 bases, 3 bases remained unmatched. Germline V lookup: CDR1 SGHVS, CDR2 FQNEAQ. CDR3 loop: CASSLVAGGYGYTF. CDR3 nucleotides: TGTGCCAGCAGCTTAGTAGCAGGGGGCTATGGCTACACCTTC.

V gene TRBV4-3 combines with J gene TRBJ1-6; 7 positions agree with TRBD1. V gave up 3 bases and J gave up 8 bases; unmatched junction bases: 4. CDR1 LGHNA and CDR2 YSLEER come from the germline V gene. CDR3 length: 14 residues. The CDR3 region has the DNA TGCGCCAGCAGCCAGACTACAGGGGATTCACCCCTCCACTTT. Its protein is CASSQTTGDSPLHF.

This clone was counted a single time. The rearrangement joins TRBV21-1 to TRBJ2-5; no check of the table's D call, TRBD1, against the DNA was made. TRBV21-1 is termed a pseudogene. The CDR3 totals 15 residues. CDR3 in DNA: TGTGCCAGCAGCAAAACGGCAGGGGGTGGAGAGACCCAGTACTTC. Translated: CASSKTAGGGETQYF.

Concerning this clone: One junction end disagrees with the germline gene, perhaps due to a read error. The chain employs TRBV7-7 and TRBJ2-1; 7 positions match TRBD2. The CDR3 consists of 15 residues. Germline V CDR1 and CDR2: SSHAT, FNYEAQ (reference sequence). CDR3 sequence reads: CASSPAGSSYNEQFF. In nucleotides, the CDR3 is TGTGCTAGCAGCCCAGCGGGGAGCTCCTACAATGAGCAGTTCTTC.

The chain has TRBV7-6 and TRBJ2-1; D may be TRBD1 (5 bases). Between the trimmed V and J ends, which lost 3 bases and 3 bases, there was a span of 24 bases. The CDR3 has 19 residues. Per the germline V gene, CDR1 is SGHVS and CDR2 is FNYEAQ. The CDR3 DNA reads as TGTGCCAGCAGCTTCTCTTCAGGGAAAGGCCATCCTTTCTACAATGAGCAGTTCTTC. It encodes CASSFSSGKGHPFYNEQFF.